The entry below describes one TCR beta chain. Its target antigen remains unknown. The record has no base qualities; no much larger clone is one base away. Library preparation employed the immunoSEQ multiplex PCR assay. Rearranged TCR beta chain sequences were amplified using the hsTCRB Kit according to the manufacturer's protocol. TCRB libraries were sequenced on an Illumina MiSeq. As for how the authors treated the data: Demultiplexing, trimming and gene mapping were performed with the kit vendor's proprietary platform. Imported from immuneACCESS, the table was reduced by TCRdb to in-frame sequences with V and J called. These copies leave out some clones; in studies compared against another copy, an unresolved V gene accounts for under half, and the cause of the remainder is not known. V, J and clone size reflect that table, while D and trimming were determined from the DNA. Recorded for this sample are about 40,000 clones; roughly 80% of them occurred a single time. The top ten hold roughly 5.6% of the sample.

This sample was included in a study of a mutant IDH1 vaccine in newly diagnosed glioma (dated by TCRdb to about 2021). Looking at the study overall: Vaccination began 4-6 weeks after radiotherapy alone, or alongside temozolomide cycles in the chemotherapy-containing groups. Of the 25 to 35 patients who were treated, around 60% were male and 37.5% were female, and the mean age was about 37 years. For exploratory analyses, longitudinal TCRB deep sequencing was carried out in under 30 treated patients wherever samples were available. The week-35 safety follow-up took place at visit V12, and the week-47 end of study took place at visit V13. Peripheral blood was collected at six visits: V03 (baseline), V05, V07, V10, V12 and V13. Prior to enrollment, standard therapy consisting of radiotherapy alone, temozolomide alone, or radiochemotherapy with temozolomide had been administered to patients, with the combination being received by most patients.

What the time point label conveys for this sample: week 35, safety follow-up. A 20-mer mutant IDH1 peptide at 300 micrograms in Montanide made up each vaccine dose, which was injected subcutaneously together with topical imiquimod. Patients were given eight vaccinations, in weeks 1, 3, 5, 7, 11, 15, 19 and 23, which matched visits V03 through V10. All donors had newly diagnosed IDH1-mutant astrocytomas of WHO grade 3 or 4 that showed loss of nuclear ATRX. The samples were drawn from NOA16, a multicentre, single-arm, open-label phase I trial in Germany that tested a mutant IDH1 peptide vaccine in humans for the first time. Genomic DNA for TCRB sequencing was isolated from EDTA blood with the DNeasy Blood and Tissue Kit. Clipping removes 4 bases from V and 5 bases from J, with 7 as the unmatched junction base count. The CDR3, cysteine through phenylalanine, is 16 amino acids long. Only CDR3 DNA is held: 48 bases, read in frame from base 1. The germline V gene provides CDR1 SGDLS and CDR2 YYNGEE.

Paper-wide results and their limitations: It was noted by the authors that analyses of patient blood samples could not be reproduced owing to sample limitations. Changes in the top peripheral T cell clonotypes picked up by TCRB sequencing did not appear to be linked to pseudoprogression. Selection of PBMC samples for TCRB deep sequencing was based on availability. Immune responses induced by the vaccine were seen in around 93% of patients across multiple MHC alleles.

This receptor was identified in a woman between 45 and 60 years old with glioma. The sequenced sample was PBMCs, obtained from a glioma patient whose treatment included an IDH1 peptide vaccine. The chain uses TRBV9 and TRBJ2-1, and TRBD2 matches 12 of the central bases. The bases are TGTGCCAGCAGCTCTCGGACTAGCGGGGTCCACAATGAGCAGTTCTTC. Translation gives CASSSRTSGVHNEQFF.